The table lists the clone carrying this T cell receptor (beta chain) with a count of one. These data are taken from a study of shared T cell receptors in the human thymus. Libraries were prepared by immunoSEQ multiplex PCR; TCRdb keeps only in-frame clonotypes and omits some of them. The data hold some 660,000 clones, with 70% to 90% observed a single time. CDR3 length: 18 amino acids. V gave up 2 bases and J gave up 0 bases; unmatched junction bases: 5. CDR1 and CDR2 from the germline V gene are SGHTA and FQGNSA. Another study also made use of these data, one on human thymus T cells. As that study records: Healthy Finnish infants undergoing corrective surgery for congenital heart defects were used as donors. The study used thymus tissue resected during corrective heart surgery. Apparent bias marked the V and J gene usage of thymic and blood repertoires.

The J gene is TRBJ1-5, the V gene TRBV7-2, with 12 bases identical to TRBD1. The sequencing sample was made of thymocytes. The TCR sequence derives from a boy under three years old with a congenital heart defect. The CDR3 bases are TGTGCCAGCAGCTTAAGGGACAGGGGGCCCAATAGCAATCAGCCCCAGCATTTT. Translation: CASSLRDRGPNSNQPQHF.